The entry that follows covers one TCR beta chain sequence. Antigen specificity is unknown. The V gene lost 2 bases and the J gene lost 2 bases, with 11 bases spanning the gap. The CDR3 is 15 residues long. From germline, CDR1 is SGHRS and CDR2 YFSETQ. The data are from a study of OX40 agonist ivuxolimab in advanced cancers. Study findings and constraints: At doses 0.1 to 3.0 mg/kg, CD4+ and CD8+ clones expanded.

The assay was immunoSEQ multiplex PCR, and TCRdb's table has in-frame clones only and misses some. There are tens of thousands of clones in the sample; around 83% occur only once, and around 9.3% lies in the top ten. With baseline, cycle 4 day 1, and cycle 7 day 1 as timepoints, blood was sampled. J is TRBJ1-5 and V is TRBV5-1, with unresolved D. This sequence was found in an adult with an advanced solid tumor such as melanoma, head and neck, liver or kidney cancer. The sample in question was CD4+ or CD8+ T cells sorted from blood, obtained in a trial of the OX40 agonist ivuxolimab. CDR3 nucleotides: TGCGCCAGCAGCTTAGGAGGGAATGGCAATCAGCCCCAGCATTTT. Translation gives CASSLGGNGNQPQHF.